This T cell receptor beta chain was documented in a study of blood T cell repertoires in COVID-19. Study-wide background: The United States, Italy and Spain supplied acute and convalescent COVID-19 samples. From T cells, B-cell-depleted T cells, or PBMCs came the material, which was cDNA or gDNA.

Trimming pared 1 base from V and 3 bases from J, leaving 24 bases between. CDR1 and CDR2 (germline): LGHDT, YNNKEL (reference sequence). This CDR3 comprises 19 residues. Method: immunoSEQ multiplex PCR; TCRdb's copy keeps in-frame clones and lacks some. The sample lists under 90,000 clones; around nine tenths were seen once. This clonotype was sampled from a man aged 40-55 years with COVID-19, enrolled during active disease. The V gene is TRBV3-1 (or the pseudogene TRBV3-2), the J gene TRBJ1-1; D possibly corresponds to TRBD1 (6 bases). Sequenced input: peripheral blood. The CDR3: CASSQAPPTGGGSDTEAFF. CDR3 sequence (DNA): TGTGCCAGCAGCCAAGCACCCCCGACAGGTGGAGGATCGGACACTGAAGCTTTCTTT.